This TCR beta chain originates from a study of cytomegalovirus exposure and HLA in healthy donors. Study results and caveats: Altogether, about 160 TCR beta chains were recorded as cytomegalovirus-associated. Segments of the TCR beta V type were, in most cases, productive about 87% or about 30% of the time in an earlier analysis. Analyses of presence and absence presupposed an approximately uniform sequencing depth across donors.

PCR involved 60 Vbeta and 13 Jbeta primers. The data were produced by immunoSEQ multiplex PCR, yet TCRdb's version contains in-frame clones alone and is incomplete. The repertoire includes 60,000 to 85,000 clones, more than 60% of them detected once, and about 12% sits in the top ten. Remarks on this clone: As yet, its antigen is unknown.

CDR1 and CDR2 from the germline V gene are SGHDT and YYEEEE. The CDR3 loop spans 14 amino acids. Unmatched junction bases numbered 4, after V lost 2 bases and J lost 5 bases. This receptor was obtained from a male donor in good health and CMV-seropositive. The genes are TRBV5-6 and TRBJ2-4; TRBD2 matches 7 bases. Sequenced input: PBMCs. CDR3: CASSFRGGENIQYF. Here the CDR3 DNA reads TGTGCCAGCAGCTTTCGCGGGGGAGAAAACATTCAGTACTTC.